The rows below give T cell receptor beta chains drawn from one sample of a study of shared clonotypes between healthy human individuals. TCRdb's table, derived via immunoSEQ multiplex PCR, lists solely in-frame clones and lacks some. The data hold about 1 million clones, with around 76% observed a single time. Sequencing was performed on memory CD4+ T cells sorted from blood. The receptors were sampled from a man between 18 and 35 years old in good health. Each CDR3 is given with its conserved first and last residue. Each record gives: clone size, J gene, V gene, D gene, CDR3 length, CDR3 protein, CDR3 DNA. A D gene is named only where the DNA matches it firmly. For some rows the clone size is stated as once, few or many, or as a class when expanded; others skip it.

clone_size: NA; j_call: TRBJ2-5; v_call: TRBV27; d_call: NA; cdr3_length: 14; cdr3_aa: CASTRNWGTETQYF; cdr3_nt: TGTGCCAGCACCCGTAATTGGGGCACCGAGACCCAGTACTTC
clone_size: NA; j_call: TRBJ1-3; v_call: TRBV30; d_call: NA; cdr3_length: 13; cdr3_aa: CAWRTGIRNTIYF; cdr3_nt: TGTGCCTGGAGAACAGGGATTAGAAACACCATATATTTT
clone_size: NA; j_call: TRBJ2-2; v_call: TRBV27; d_call: NA; cdr3_length: 14; cdr3_aa: CASSDRPNTGELFF; cdr3_nt: TGTGCCAGCAGCGACAGGCCGAACACCGGGGAGCTGTTTTTT
clone_size: NA; j_call: TRBJ1-5; v_call: TRBV6-1; d_call: NA; cdr3_length: 12; cdr3_aa: CASSDGNQPQHF; cdr3_nt: TGTGCCAGCAGTGATGGCAATCAGCCCCAGCATTTT
clone_size: NA; j_call: TRBJ1-6; v_call: TRBV9; d_call: TRBD1; cdr3_length: 14; cdr3_aa: CASSGTGGLSPLHF; cdr3_nt: TGTGCCAGCAGCGGGACAGGGGGTCTCTCACCCCTCCACTTT
clone_size: NA; j_call: TRBJ1-1; v_call: TRBV9; d_call: TRBD1; cdr3_length: 12; cdr3_aa: CASSADRGQTFF; cdr3_nt: TGTGCCAGCAGCGCCGACAGGGGGCAAACTTTCTTT
clone_size: NA; j_call: TRBJ1-6; v_call: TRBV7-9; d_call: TRBD1; cdr3_length: 18; cdr3_aa: CASSLPAQTGGPNSPLHF; cdr3_nt: TGTGCCAGCAGCTTACCGGCACAGACAGGGGGGCCTAATTCACCCCTCCACTTT
clone_size: NA; j_call: TRBJ1-2; v_call: TRBV19; d_call: NA; cdr3_length: 12; cdr3_aa: CASSIIDRGYTF; cdr3_nt: TGTGCCAGTAGTATTATCGATCGGGGCTACACCTTC
clone_size: NA; j_call: TRBJ2-7; v_call: TRBV5-1; d_call: NA; cdr3_length: 14; cdr3_aa: CASSLVGAFYEQYF; cdr3_nt: TGCGCCAGCAGCTTGGTAGGGGCTTTCTACGAGCAGTACTTC
clone_size: NA; j_call: TRBJ2-5; v_call: TRBV6-1; d_call: NA; cdr3_length: 14; cdr3_aa: CASSEAPGEKTQYF; cdr3_nt: TGTGCCAGCAGTGAGGCCCCAGGGGAGAAGACCCAGTACTTC
clone_size: NA; j_call: TRBJ2-1; v_call: TRBV7-2; d_call: TRBD2; cdr3_length: 15; cdr3_aa: CASSFSGTMWNEQFF; cdr3_nt: TGTGCCAGCAGCTTTAGCGGGACCATGTGGAATGAGCAGTTCTTC
clone_size: NA; j_call: TRBJ2-7; v_call: TRBV21-1; d_call: NA; cdr3_length: 11; cdr3_aa: CASPGAGEQYF; cdr3_nt: TGTGCCAGCCCAGGGGCAGGCGAGCAGTACTTC
clone_size: NA; j_call: TRBJ2-3; v_call: TRBV28; d_call: NA; cdr3_length: 13; cdr3_aa: CASSPPATDTQYF; cdr3_nt: TGTGCCAGCAGTCCCCCGGCCACAGATACGCAGTATTTT
clone_size: few; j_call: TRBJ2-2; v_call: TRBV5-4; d_call: TRBD1; cdr3_length: 16; cdr3_aa: CASSPDRGRGTGELFF; cdr3_nt: TGTGCCAGCAGCCCGGACAGGGGGCGCGGGACCGGGGAGCTGTTTTTT
clone_size: NA; j_call: TRBJ2-7; v_call: TRBV5-1; d_call: NA; cdr3_length: 15; cdr3_aa: CASSPSGTGSYEQYF; cdr3_nt: TGCGCCAGCAGCCCTTCCGGGACGGGTTCCTACGAGCAGTACTTC
clone_size: NA; j_call: TRBJ1-4; v_call: TRBV5-6; d_call: NA; cdr3_length: 18; cdr3_aa: CASSETGRDPSFHEKLFF; cdr3_nt: TGTGCCAGCAGCGAGACGGGACGGGACCCGTCCTTCCATGAAAAACTGTTTTTT
clone_size: NA; j_call: TRBJ1-6; v_call: TRBV9; d_call: NA; cdr3_length: 16; cdr3_aa: CASRPSGVGDNSPLHF; cdr3_nt: TGTGCCAGCAGACCAAGTGGGGTCGGGGATAATTCACCCCTCCACTTT
clone_size: NA; j_call: TRBJ1-4; v_call: TRBV4-3; d_call: TRBD1; cdr3_length: 16; cdr3_aa: CASSHRRDRGNEKLFF; cdr3_nt: TGCGCCAGCAGCCACCGGAGGGACAGGGGTAATGAAAAACTGTTTTTT
clone_size: NA; j_call: TRBJ1-5; v_call: TRBV2; d_call: TRBD1; cdr3_length: 14; cdr3_aa: CASRLDRANQPQHF; cdr3_nt: TGTGCCAGCAGACTCGACAGGGCCAATCAGCCCCAGCATTTT
clone_size: NA; j_call: TRBJ2-1; v_call: TRBV10-2; d_call: NA; cdr3_length: 15; cdr3_aa: CASRGGQTRANEQFF; cdr3_nt: TGCGCCAGCAGGGGGGGACAGACGCGAGCCAATGAGCAGTTCTTC
clone_size: NA; j_call: TRBJ2-2; v_call: TRBV11-2; d_call: TRBD2; cdr3_length: 17; cdr3_aa: CASSPRRAGGATEELFF; cdr3_nt: TGTGCCAGCAGCCCCCGGCGAGCGGGGGGCGCGACCGAGGAGCTGTTTTTT
clone_size: NA; j_call: TRBJ2-7; v_call: TRBV2; d_call: NA; cdr3_length: 12; cdr3_aa: CASSSSGYEQYF; cdr3_nt: TGTGCCAGCAGCTCGAGCGGCTACGAGCAGTACTTC
clone_size: NA; j_call: TRBJ1-2; v_call: TRBV27; d_call: TRBD1; cdr3_length: 14; cdr3_aa: CASSLRQGPYGYTF; cdr3_nt: TGTGCCAGCAGTTTGCGACAGGGGCCCTATGGCTACACCTTC
clone_size: NA; j_call: TRBJ1-6; v_call: TRBV29-1; d_call: NA; cdr3_length: 16; cdr3_aa: CSVEVRESSYNSPLHF; cdr3_nt: TGCAGCGTTGAAGTTCGGGAGAGCTCCTATAATTCACCCCTCCACTTT
clone_size: NA; j_call: TRBJ2-2; v_call: TRBV29-1; d_call: TRBD1; cdr3_length: 14; cdr3_aa: CSARRDSTTGELFF; cdr3_nt: TGCAGCGCCAGAAGGGACAGTACAACCGGGGAGCTGTTTTTT
clone_size: NA; j_call: TRBJ2-5; v_call: TRBV5-1; d_call: NA; cdr3_length: 17; cdr3_aa: CASSFGTTSLTQETQYF; cdr3_nt: TGCGCCAGCAGCTTTGGGACGACCTCGCTCACCCAAGAGACCCAGTACTTC
clone_size: NA; j_call: TRBJ2-5; v_call: TRBV12-5; d_call: NA; cdr3_length: 15; cdr3_aa: CASGTAMHSRETQYF; cdr3_nt: TGTGCTAGTGGTACCGCGATGCACTCTCGGGAGACCCAGTACTTC
clone_size: NA; j_call: TRBJ2-3; v_call: TRBV10-3; d_call: TRBD2; cdr3_length: 15; cdr3_aa: CAISKGTTNTDTQYF; cdr3_nt: TGTGCCATCAGTAAAGGGACTACTAACACAGATACGCAGTATTTT
clone_size: once; j_call: TRBJ2-2; v_call: TRBV6-1; d_call: NA; cdr3_length: 14; cdr3_aa: CASNEGVLTGELFF; cdr3_nt: TGTGCCAGTAATGAGGGAGTCTTAACCGGGGAGCTGTTTTTT
clone_size: NA; j_call: TRBJ2-1; v_call: TRBV4-1; d_call: TRBD2; cdr3_length: 15; cdr3_aa: CASSQAGTSGGARVF; cdr3_nt: TGCGCCAGCAGCCAAGCGGGGACTAGCGGGGGGGCGAGGGTCTTC
clone_size: NA; j_call: TRBJ1-6; v_call: TRBV19; d_call: NA; cdr3_length: 14; cdr3_aa: CASSPGGRNSPLHF; cdr3_nt: TGTGCCAGTAGTCCCGGGGGGCGGAATTCACCCCTCCACTTT
clone_size: NA; j_call: TRBJ2-3; v_call: TRBV9; d_call: TRBD2; cdr3_length: 15; cdr3_aa: CASSRLAELRDTQYF; cdr3_nt: TGTGCCAGCAGCCGCCTAGCGGAACTGAGGGATACGCAGTATTTT
clone_size: NA; j_call: TRBJ2-2; v_call: TRBV15; d_call: TRBD2; cdr3_length: 18; cdr3_aa: CATSRDSLAGVNTGELFF; cdr3_nt: TGTGCCACCAGCAGAGATTCCCTAGCGGGGGTCAACACCGGGGAGCTGTTTTTT
clone_size: NA; j_call: TRBJ1-3; v_call: TRBV7-8; d_call: TRBD1; cdr3_length: 15; cdr3_aa: CASSVNRGPGNTIYF; cdr3_nt: TGTGCCAGCAGCGTGAACAGGGGGCCGGGAAACACCATATATTTT
clone_size: NA; j_call: TRBJ2-3; v_call: TRBV9; d_call: NA; cdr3_length: 15; cdr3_aa: CASSPFGGLADTQYF; cdr3_nt: TGTGCCAGCAGCCCTTTCGGCGGGCTCGCAGATACGCAGTATTTT
clone_size: NA; j_call: TRBJ2-5; v_call: TRBV28; d_call: NA; cdr3_length: 13; cdr3_aa: CASSLSGAETQYF; cdr3_nt: TGTGCCAGCAGTTTATCGGGAGCTGAGACCCAGTACTTC
clone_size: NA; j_call: TRBJ1-1; v_call: TRBV7-8; d_call: NA; cdr3_length: 16; cdr3_aa: CASGGSSGLPDTEAFF; cdr3_nt: TGTGCCAGCGGCGGGAGTTCCGGGCTTCCGGACACTGAAGCTTTCTTT
clone_size: once; j_call: TRBJ1-2; v_call: TRBV5-1; d_call: TRBD1; cdr3_length: 15; cdr3_aa: CASSFTGTGFYGYTF; cdr3_nt: TGCGCCAGCAGCTTCACCGGGACAGGGTTCTATGGCTACACCTTC
clone_size: NA; j_call: TRBJ2-3; v_call: TRBV18; d_call: NA; cdr3_length: 15; cdr3_aa: CASSPRGSSTDTQYF; cdr3_nt: TGTGCCAGCTCACCACGGGGCTCGAGCACAGATACGCAGTATTTT
clone_size: NA; j_call: TRBJ2-1; v_call: TRBV4-1; d_call: NA; cdr3_length: 16; cdr3_aa: CASRAIAQKGYNEQFF; cdr3_nt: TGCGCCAGCAGGGCGATAGCCCAAAAAGGGTACAATGAGCAGTTCTTC
clone_size: NA; j_call: TRBJ2-1; v_call: TRBV5-1; d_call: TRBD1; cdr3_length: 15; cdr3_aa: CASSLEGTGVNEQFF; cdr3_nt: TGCGCCAGCAGCTTGGAAGGGACAGGGGTTAATGAGCAGTTCTTC
clone_size: NA; j_call: TRBJ2-3; v_call: TRBV7-8; d_call: NA; cdr3_length: 16; cdr3_aa: CASSLSGRVGTDTQYF; cdr3_nt: TGTGCCAGCAGCTTATCAGGGCGTGTGGGCACAGATACGCAGTATTTT
clone_size: few; j_call: TRBJ1-2; v_call: TRBV4-3; d_call: TRBD1; cdr3_length: 16; cdr3_aa: CASSQVNWDRGNGYTF; cdr3_nt: TGCGCCAGCAGCCAAGTAAATTGGGACAGGGGGAACGGCTACACCTTC